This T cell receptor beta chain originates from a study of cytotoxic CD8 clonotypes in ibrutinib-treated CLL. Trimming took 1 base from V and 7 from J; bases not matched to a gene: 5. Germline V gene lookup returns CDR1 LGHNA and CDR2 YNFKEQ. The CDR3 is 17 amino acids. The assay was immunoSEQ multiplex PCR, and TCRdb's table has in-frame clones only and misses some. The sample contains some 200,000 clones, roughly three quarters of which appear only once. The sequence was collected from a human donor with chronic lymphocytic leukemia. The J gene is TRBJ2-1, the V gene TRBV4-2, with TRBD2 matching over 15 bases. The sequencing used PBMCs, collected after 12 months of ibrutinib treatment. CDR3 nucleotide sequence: TGTGCCAGCAGCCAAGCTCACGGACTAGCGGGGGGGAATGAGCAGTTCTTC. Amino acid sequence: CASSQAHGLAGGNEQFF.